This paragraph reports one T cell receptor beta chain. The specificity of this receptor is unknown. One base away there is no much larger clone; base qualities are not given. Preparation of the library involved 5' RACE. The reads were generated on an Illumina HiSeq 2500. A second PCR of about 7 to 12 cycles was run with a J-beta primer mix and a sample-barcoded 5' primer. A unique molecular identifier was introduced onto each TCR beta cDNA molecule by a template-switch 5' adaptor carrying 12 random nucleotides. At least 2.5 million CDR3-containing paired-end reads were obtained from each sample. First-strand cDNA synthesis was performed from all RNA using the Mint cDNA synthesis kit, with priming by a TRBC-specific oligonucleotide. All cDNA was treated with uracil-DNA glycosylase and then went through a first 18-cycle PCR with the universal primers M1SS and BC2_uni_R. The authors' pipeline ran thus. For normalization, 1 million high-quality reads, each with a distinct molecular identifier, were randomly selected from each sample. Reads with shared molecular identifiers were discarded instead of being binned into consensus sequences. MiTCR, run with a Q25 quality threshold and the strictest error-elimination algorithm, handled CDR3 identification, clonotype clustering and error correction. A nonparametric unseen species model with Euler transformation was used to estimate lower-bound total TCR beta diversity. TCRdb ran its own pipeline on the public reads, namely fastp trimming at Q25 and MiXCR clone calling, and kept in-frame beta chains. Identical CDR3 protein sequences are pooled into one entry, listed with their most common genes and DNA. TCRdb's processing, not the authors' own work, is the source of the V and J calls. In this sample the table shows 550,000 to 600,000 distinct CDR3 sequences, 25% to 30% of which occur a single time. The ten largest clones capture approximately 18% of the sample.

The data are from a study of blood T cells in healthy people across ages (dated by TCRdb to the mid-2010s). Regarding the research as a whole: In model experiments, roughly one uniquely barcoded TCR beta cDNA molecule per two T cells was captured by template switching. Using the same blood draw, the study looked at two additional independent replicas of 1 million unique cDNA reads for two donors, one aged 18 to 30 and the other aged 80 or older. Donors of different ages were randomly distributed across sequencing lanes to avoid experimental bias. To track age-related changes in TCR beta repertoire diversity, the study relied on deep sequencing normalized with unique cDNA molecular identifiers. The donors were divided into four age groups: young (average approximately 17 years), middle-aged (approximately 41), aged (approximately 62) and long-lived (about 84). The research as a whole found: Estimates of total diversity from one million sequenced T cells were regarded as lower bounds and underestimates. Since profiling was done on bulk unsorted PBMCs, naive and antigen-experienced compartments could not be conclusively compared. Compared with the aged group, the long-lived group had more naive CD4+ T cells, fewer expanded clones and increased TCR diversity, suggesting age selection. Observed TCR beta diversity per million T cells fell roughly linearly with age, and a significant reduction was already apparent by age around 36. Donor CMV infection status was unknown, potentially confounding age-related changes in expanded clonotypes. The percentage of naive T cells measured by flow cytometry correlated strongly with observed TCR beta diversity.

The approximately 40 donors, aged about 6 to 90 years, were systemically healthy Caucasian individuals from Russia. Each donor gave approximately 9.3 milliliters of peripheral blood, collected into EDTA-treated Vacutainer tubes. Ficoll-Paque density-gradient centrifugation was used to isolate PBMCs, with at least 7 million per sample. Trizol reagent was used to extract total RNA from PBMCs, with at least 6 micrograms per sample. For every donor, flow cytometry on a PBMC aliquot measured the percentage of naive CD45RAhigh/CD27high T cells. After removal of 6 bases from V and 2 bases from J, the junction retains 13 bases not matched to a gene. Spanning cysteine to phenylalanine, the CDR3 consists of 18 amino acids. The kept DNA is CDR3 alone, 54 bases in frame from the first base.

The chain is made from TRBV12-3 or TRBV12-4 and TRBJ2-3, with TRBD2 identical over 11 junction bases. The TCR originated in a woman in her sixties or seventies in good health. Sequenced material: blood. The nucleotide sequence is TGTGCCAGCAGCTTCCCCCAGGGACTAGCGGTTGTCACAGATACGCAGTATTTT. Its protein product is CASSFPQGLAVVTDTQYF.